The T cell receptor beta chain described here comes from a study of blood T cell repertoires in COVID-19. Methods used by the authors: Cell counts per sample came from amplifying reference gene primers. The assay was immunoSEQ multiplex PCR, and TCRdb's table has in-frame clones only and misses some. The D gene and trimming were derived from the DNA, and the V and J assignments and clone size from that table. Of around 23,000 clones in the sample, approximately 89% were seen once. Germline V lookup: CDR1 SGHTA, CDR2 FQGTGA. Trimming took 5 bases from V and 2 from J, leaving 9 bases between them. This CDR3 spans 13 amino acids.

The TCR sequence derives from a man between 45 and 60 years old with active COVID-19. V gene TRBV7-3 combines with J gene TRBJ1-2, with D possibly TRBD1 on 6 matching bases. The sequenced material came from peripheral blood. The CDR3 DNA reads TGTGCCAGCAGCCCAGACAGGAACTATGGCTACACCTTC. It is translated as CASSPDRNYGYTF.